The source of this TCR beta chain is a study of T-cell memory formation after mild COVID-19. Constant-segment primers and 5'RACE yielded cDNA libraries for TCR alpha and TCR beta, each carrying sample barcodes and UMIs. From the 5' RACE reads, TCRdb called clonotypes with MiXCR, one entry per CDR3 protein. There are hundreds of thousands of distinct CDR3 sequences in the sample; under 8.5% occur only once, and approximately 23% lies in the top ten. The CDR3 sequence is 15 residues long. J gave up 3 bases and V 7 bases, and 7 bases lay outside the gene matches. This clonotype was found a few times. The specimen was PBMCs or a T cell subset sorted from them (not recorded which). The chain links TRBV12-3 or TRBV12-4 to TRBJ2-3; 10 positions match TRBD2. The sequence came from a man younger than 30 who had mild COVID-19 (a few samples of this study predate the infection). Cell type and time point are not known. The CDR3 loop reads CASTGSGGDTDTQYF. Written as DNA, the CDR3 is TGTGCCAGCACTGGAAGCGGGGGGGATACAGATACGCAGTATTTT.